Following are 9 T cell receptor beta chains from one sample sequenced in a study of regulatory T cells in long-lasting Graves disease. Time point denoted: newly diagnosed GD, antithyroid drugs for less than 3 months. There was RNA extracted from PBMCs, and the TCR library was made from it. The authors built TCR beta libraries using iRepertoire HTBI primers and Arm-PCR of CDR3 regions. Each CDR3 protein is one row after TCRdb ran MiXCR on the multiplex PCR reads. Of over 350,000 distinct CDR3 sequences in the sample, over 12% were seen once. These data also formed part of another study, on T cells in Graves' hyperthyroidism and ophthalmopathy.

The sequencing here drew on peripheral blood mononuclear cells (PBMCs), taken at new diagnosis, from a patient treated with antithyroid drugs. Receptor source: a woman aged 35 to 49 with Graves disease.

This clonotype was seen at least ten times. This chain uses TRBV7-2 with TRBJ2-3; 13 nucleotides line up with TRBD2. Trimming cost V 2 bases and J 1 base; bases outside gene matches: 6. Germline lookup yields CDR1 SGHTA and CDR2 FQGNSA. The length of the CDR3 is 18 residues. The CDR3 sequence: CASSLRFGLAGGTDTQYF. In DNA form, the CDR3 reads TGTGCCAGCAGCTTAAGGTTTGGACTAGCGGGAGGCACAGATACGCAGTATTTT.

This clonotype was counted at least ten times. J is TRBJ2-2 and V is TRBV5-1; D is ambiguous. The CDR3 consists of 14 residues. With 0 bases removed from V and 4 bases from J, the gap between germline ends came to 7 bases. Germline CDR1 is SGHRS and CDR2 is YFSETQ. The CDR3: CASSLEQITGELFF. CDR3 bases: TGCGCCAGCAGCTTGGAACAGATCACCGGGGAGCTGTTTTTT.

This clonotype was seen a handful of times. The chain has TRBV10-3 and TRBJ2-1, with 10 bases fitting TRBD2. Germline CDR1 and CDR2: ENHRY and SYGVKD. The CDR3 length is 15 residues. Trimming at V came to 3 bases and at J to 5 bases, leaving 4 bases not matched to a gene. CDR3 sequence: CAISDPSGRDNEQFF. CDR3 DNA: TGTGCCATCAGTGACCCTAGCGGGAGAGACAATGAGCAGTTCTTC.

This clonotype was recorded many times. The genes are TRBV6-1 and TRBJ2-1; 9 nucleotides align to TRBD1. The CDR3 has 15 amino acids. With 4 bases clipped from V and 8 bases from J, the junction kept 9 bases outside the gene matches. Germline V CDR1 and CDR2: MNHNS, SASEGT. This CDR3 reads CASSVRQGVLYEQFF. The CDR3 DNA is TGTGCCAGCAGTGTAAGACAGGGGGTCTTGTATGAGCAGTTCTTC.

In this sample, this clonotype turned up many times. This chain uses TRBV2 with TRBJ1-6; TRBD1 aligns across 10 bases. The CDR3 sequence is 15 residues long. J lost 4 bases, V lost 3 bases, and 0 bases had no gene match. Per germline, CDR1 SNHLY and CDR2 FYNNEI. CDR3 in amino acids: CASSEDRGYNSPLHF. As DNA, the CDR3 is TGTGCCAGCAGTGAGGACAGGGGGTATAATTCACCCCTCCACTTT. The full variable domain, rest sourced from reference TRBV2 and TRBJ1-6, is EPEVTQTPSHQVTQMGQEVILRCVPISNHLYFYWYRQILGQKVEFLVSFYNNEISEKSEIFDDQFSVERPDGSNFTLKIRSTKLEDSAMYFCASSEDRGYNSPLHFGNGTRLTVT.

There are a few counts of this clonotype. Germline and junction disagree at one end, which may indicate a read error. The chain has TRBV28 and TRBJ1-2; D may be TRBD1 (6 bases). The CDR3 runs to 13 residues. Germline CDR1 reads MDHEN; CDR2 reads SYDVKM. CDR3 nucleotides: TGTGCCGGCAGTTCGGGGGGCGTCTATGGCTACACCTTC. This sequence encodes CAGSSGGVYGYTF.

This clonotype occurred many times. V is TRBV9 and J is TRBJ2-2; no reliable D call. Per the germline V gene, CDR1 is SGDLS and CDR2 is YYNGEE. CDR3 size: 13 residues. V was shortened by 2 bases and J by 5 bases, with 7 bases between the two germline ends. The CDR3 DNA reads as TGTGCCAGCAGCGTCCGGCCTACCGGGGAGCTGTTTTTT. Translation gives CASSVRPTGELFF.

V usage is TRBV20-1 and J usage is TRBJ2-5; TRBD2 agrees at 12 bases. Germline V gene data show CDR1 as DFQATT and CDR2 as SNEGSKA (reference sequence). The CDR3 is made up of 16 amino acids. V lost 1 base and J lost 4; bases outside the gene matches: 7. In DNA form, the CDR3 reads TGCAGTGCTAGAGTTCGGACTAGCGGGAATACAGAGACCCAGTACTTC. Protein: CSARVRTSGNTETQYF.

There are a few counts of this clonotype. V is TRBV13 and J is TRBJ2-1, with D unclear. This CDR3 spans 12 amino acids. Trimming took off 7 bases at V and 10 bases at J, with 14 bases between the two ends. Germline assignment: CDR1 PRHDT and CDR2 FYEKMQ (reference sequence). The DNA for the CDR3 is TGTGCCAGCACTCGTGATAGCAAAGAGCAGTTCTTC. It translates to CASTRDSKEQFF.